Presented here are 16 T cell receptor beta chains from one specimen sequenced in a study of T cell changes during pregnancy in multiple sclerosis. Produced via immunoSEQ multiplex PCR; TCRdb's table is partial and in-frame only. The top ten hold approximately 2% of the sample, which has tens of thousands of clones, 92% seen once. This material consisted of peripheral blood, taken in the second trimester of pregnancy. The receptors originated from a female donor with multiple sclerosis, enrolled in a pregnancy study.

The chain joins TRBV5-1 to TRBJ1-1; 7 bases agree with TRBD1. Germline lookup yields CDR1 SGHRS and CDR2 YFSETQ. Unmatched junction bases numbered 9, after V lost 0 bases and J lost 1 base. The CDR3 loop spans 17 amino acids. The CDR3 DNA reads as TGCGCCAGCAGCTTGGCACTACTGACAGGGAAGAACACTGAAGCTTTCTTT. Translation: CASSLALLTGKNTEAFF.

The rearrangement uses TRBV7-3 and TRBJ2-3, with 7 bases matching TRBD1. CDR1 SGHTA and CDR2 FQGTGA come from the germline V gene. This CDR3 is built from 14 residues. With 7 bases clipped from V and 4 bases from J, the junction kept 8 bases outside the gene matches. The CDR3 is CASKRGLGSDTQYF. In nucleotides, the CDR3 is TGTGCCAGCAAAAGGGGGCTGGGGTCAGATACGCAGTATTTT.

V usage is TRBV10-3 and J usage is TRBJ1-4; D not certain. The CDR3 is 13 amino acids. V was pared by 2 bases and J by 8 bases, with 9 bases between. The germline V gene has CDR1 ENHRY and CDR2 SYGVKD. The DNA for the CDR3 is TGTGCCATCAGTGAGAACGGTATAGAAAAACTGTTTTTT. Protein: CAISENGIEKLFF.

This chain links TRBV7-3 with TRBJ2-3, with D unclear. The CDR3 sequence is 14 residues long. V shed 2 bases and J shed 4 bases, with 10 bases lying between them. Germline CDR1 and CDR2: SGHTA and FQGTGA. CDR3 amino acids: CASSLLPTADTQYF. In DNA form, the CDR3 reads TGTGCCAGCAGCTTATTGCCTACGGCAGATACGCAGTATTTT.

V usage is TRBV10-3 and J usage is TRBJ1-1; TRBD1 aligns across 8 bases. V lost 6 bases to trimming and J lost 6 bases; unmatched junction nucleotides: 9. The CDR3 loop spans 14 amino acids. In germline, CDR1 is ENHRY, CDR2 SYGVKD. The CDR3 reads CAISERGQGSEAFF. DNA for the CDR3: TGTGCCATCAGCGAACGAGGACAGGGCTCTGAAGCTTTCTTT.

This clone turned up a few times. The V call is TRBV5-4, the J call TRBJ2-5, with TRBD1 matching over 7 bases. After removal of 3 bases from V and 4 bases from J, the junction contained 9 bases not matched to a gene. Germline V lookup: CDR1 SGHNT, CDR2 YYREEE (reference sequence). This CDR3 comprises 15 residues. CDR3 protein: CASSSETGVGETQYF. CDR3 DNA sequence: TGTGCCAGCAGCTCCGAAACAGGGGTTGGAGAGACCCAGTACTTC.

CDR3 bases: TGTGCCAGCAGCTTAACCGGGACAGGGACATACGAGCAGTACTTC. Its protein is CASSLTGTGTYEQYF. This rearrangement joins TRBV6-5 to TRBJ2-7; 9 positions match TRBD1. CDR1 is MNHEY, CDR2 SVGAGI, per germline. The CDR3 runs 15 residues. V gave up 6 bases and J gave up 4 bases; unmatched junction bases: 10.

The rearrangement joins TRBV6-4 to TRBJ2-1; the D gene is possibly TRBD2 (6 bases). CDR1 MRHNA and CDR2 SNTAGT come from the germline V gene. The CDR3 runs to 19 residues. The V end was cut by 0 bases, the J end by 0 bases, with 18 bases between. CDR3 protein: CASSDSGRGPESSYNEQFF. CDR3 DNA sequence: TGTGCCAGCAGTGACTCGGGGCGGGGCCCTGAAAGCTCCTACAATGAGCAGTTCTTC.

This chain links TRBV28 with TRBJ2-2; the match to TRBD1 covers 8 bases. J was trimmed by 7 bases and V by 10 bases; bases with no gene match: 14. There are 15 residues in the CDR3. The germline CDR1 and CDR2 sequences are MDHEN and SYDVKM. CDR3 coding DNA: TGTGCCACCAACAGGGGGGAGGTCTTAAGCGGGGAGCTGTTTTTT. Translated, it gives CATNRGEVLSGELFF.

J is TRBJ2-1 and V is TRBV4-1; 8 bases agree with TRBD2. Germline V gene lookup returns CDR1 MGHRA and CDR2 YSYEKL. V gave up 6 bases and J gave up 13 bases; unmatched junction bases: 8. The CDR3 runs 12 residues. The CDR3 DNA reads TGCGCCAGCAGTACCCCGGGGGGGCACCAGTTCTTC. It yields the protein CASSTPGGHQFF.

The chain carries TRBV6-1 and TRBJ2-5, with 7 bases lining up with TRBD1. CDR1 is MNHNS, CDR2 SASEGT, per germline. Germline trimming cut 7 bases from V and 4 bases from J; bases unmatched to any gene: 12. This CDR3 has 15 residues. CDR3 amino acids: CASNRQGRWGETQYF. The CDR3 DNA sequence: TGTGCCAGCAACAGACAGGGTCGCTGGGGAGAGACCCAGTACTTC.

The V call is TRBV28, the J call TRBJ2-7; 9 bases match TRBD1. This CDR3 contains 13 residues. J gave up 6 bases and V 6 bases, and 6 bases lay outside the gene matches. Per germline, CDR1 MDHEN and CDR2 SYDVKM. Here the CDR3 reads CASRRDRVFEQYF. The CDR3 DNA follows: TGTGCCAGCAGGAGGGACAGGGTCTTCGAGCAGTACTTC.

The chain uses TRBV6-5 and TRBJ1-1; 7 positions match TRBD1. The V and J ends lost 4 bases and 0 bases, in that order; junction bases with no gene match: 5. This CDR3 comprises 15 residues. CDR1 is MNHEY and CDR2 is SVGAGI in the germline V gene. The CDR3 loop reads CASSSWTGVNTEAFF. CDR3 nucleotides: TGTGCCAGCAGTTCCTGGACAGGAGTGAACACTGAAGCTTTCTTT.

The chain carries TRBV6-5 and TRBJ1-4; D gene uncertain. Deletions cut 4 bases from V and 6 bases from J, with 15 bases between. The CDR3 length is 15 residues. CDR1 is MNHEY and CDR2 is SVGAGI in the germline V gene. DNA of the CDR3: TGTGCCAGCAGTTCCCTGGCTAGTGTTGATGAAAAACTGTTTTTT. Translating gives CASSSLASVDEKLFF.

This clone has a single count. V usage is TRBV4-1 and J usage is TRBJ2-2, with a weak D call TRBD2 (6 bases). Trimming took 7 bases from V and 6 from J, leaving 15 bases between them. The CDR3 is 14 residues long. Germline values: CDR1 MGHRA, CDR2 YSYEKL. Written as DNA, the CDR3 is TGCGCCAGCACCCCGGCGGGGCTATCCGGGGAGCTGTTTTTT. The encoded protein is CASTPAGLSGELFF.

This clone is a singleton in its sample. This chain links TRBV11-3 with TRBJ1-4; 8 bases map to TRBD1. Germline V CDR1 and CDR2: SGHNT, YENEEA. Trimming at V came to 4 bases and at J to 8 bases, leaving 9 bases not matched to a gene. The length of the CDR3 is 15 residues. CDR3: CASSSRQGLDEKLFF. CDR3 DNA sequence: TGTGCCAGCAGCTCCAGACAGGGGCTGGACGAAAAACTGTTTTTT.